Listed here is a single TCR beta chain. The sample originates from a study of cytomegalovirus exposure and HLA in healthy donors. The PCR employed 60 Vbeta primers together with 13 Jbeta primers. Profiled with immunoSEQ multiplex PCR; TCRdb holds only in-frame clones, not every one. The sample carries 36,000 or so clones, around 84% recorded once. The V segment lost 5 bases and the J segment 3 bases; nucleotides outside the gene matches: 6. Germline CDR1 reads SGHTA; CDR2 reads FQGNSA. The CDR3 runs to 14 residues. The chain is built from TRBV7-2 and TRBJ2-7; the match to TRBD1 covers 8 bases. This TCR came from a woman aged 18-29 years in good health and CMV-seronegative. The sample taken for sequencing was PBMCs. The CDR3 here is CASSLQGDSYEQYF. CDR3 DNA: TGTGCCAGCAGCCTACAGGGGGATAGCTACGAGCAGTACTTC.